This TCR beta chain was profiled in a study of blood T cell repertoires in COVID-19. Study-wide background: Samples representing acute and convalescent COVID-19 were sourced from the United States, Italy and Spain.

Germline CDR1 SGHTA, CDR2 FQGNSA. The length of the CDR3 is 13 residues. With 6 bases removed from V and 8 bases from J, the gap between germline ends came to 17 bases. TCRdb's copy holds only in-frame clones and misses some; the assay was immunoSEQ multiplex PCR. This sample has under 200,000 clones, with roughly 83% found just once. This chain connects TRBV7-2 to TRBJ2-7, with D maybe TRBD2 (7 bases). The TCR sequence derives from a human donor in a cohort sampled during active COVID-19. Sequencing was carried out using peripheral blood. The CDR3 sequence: CASSPPGGGKQYF. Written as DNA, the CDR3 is TGTGCCAGCAGTCCACCGGGGGGCGGCAAGCAGTACTTC.